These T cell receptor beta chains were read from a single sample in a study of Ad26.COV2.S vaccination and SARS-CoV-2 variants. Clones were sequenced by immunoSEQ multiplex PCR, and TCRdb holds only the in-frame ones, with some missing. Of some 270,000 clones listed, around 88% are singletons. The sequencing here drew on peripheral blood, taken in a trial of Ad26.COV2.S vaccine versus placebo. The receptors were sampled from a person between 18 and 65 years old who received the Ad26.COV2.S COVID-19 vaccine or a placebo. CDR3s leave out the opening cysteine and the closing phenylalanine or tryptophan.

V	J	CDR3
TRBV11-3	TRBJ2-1	ASSRVSNEQF
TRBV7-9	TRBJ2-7	ASRLTGKAQY
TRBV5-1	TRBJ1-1	ASSSDGINTEAF
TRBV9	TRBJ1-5	ASSVEEGWNQPQH
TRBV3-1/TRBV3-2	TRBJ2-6	ASSQARLGFFSGANVLT
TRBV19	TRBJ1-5	ASSPGVVNQPQH
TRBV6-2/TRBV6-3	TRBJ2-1	ASSYPLAGGSYNEQF
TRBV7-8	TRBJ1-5	ASSEGPPNQPQH
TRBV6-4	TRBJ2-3	ASRRTGGPLSTDTQY
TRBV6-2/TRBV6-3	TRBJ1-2	ASSYPREDYGYT
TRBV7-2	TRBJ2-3	ASSLSASTDTQY
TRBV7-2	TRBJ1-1	ASSTRQGMGNTEAF
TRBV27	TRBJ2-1	ASSLIVTQEQF
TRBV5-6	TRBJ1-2	ASSQDGPNGYT
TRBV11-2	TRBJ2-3	ASSLDPPGRGEDTQY
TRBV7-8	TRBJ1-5	ASSPRTGGKLSNQPQH
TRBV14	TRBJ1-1	ASSLGGRTEAF
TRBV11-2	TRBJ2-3	ASSPRGGVSTDTQY
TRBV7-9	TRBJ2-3	ASSPGLVADTQY
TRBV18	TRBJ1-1	ASSPPLGGTEAF
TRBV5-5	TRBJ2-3	ASRTVQSTDTQY
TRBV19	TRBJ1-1	ASRGQPMNTEAF
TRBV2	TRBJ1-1	ASSEGEGNTEAF
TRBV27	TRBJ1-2	ASRRNRDHGYT
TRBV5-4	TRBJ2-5	ASSLEGRQETQY
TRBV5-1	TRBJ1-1	ASSLRAWDEFAEVYTEAF
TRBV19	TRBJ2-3	ASSLGLAGTSTDTQY
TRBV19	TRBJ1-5	ASSISGNGQPQH
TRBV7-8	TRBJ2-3	ASSLIFSGTRTDTQY
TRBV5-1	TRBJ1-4	ASSLATGGEKLF
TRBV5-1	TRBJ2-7	ASSLVVSRFSYEQY
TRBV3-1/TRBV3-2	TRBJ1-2	ASSQNRVAGYT
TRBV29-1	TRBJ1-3	SVSDSISGNTIY
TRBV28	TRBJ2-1	ASSRGGSLNEQF
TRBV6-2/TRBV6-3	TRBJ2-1	ASSFGLAPTYNEQF
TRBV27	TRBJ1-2	ASSRTGQRSYT
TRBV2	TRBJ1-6	ASSEFSRDNSPLH
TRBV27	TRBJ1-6	ASRRGGTPLH
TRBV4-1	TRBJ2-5	ASSQSYLQPDETQY
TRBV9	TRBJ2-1	ASSVVGTSGRNEQF
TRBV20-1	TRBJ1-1	SASRAGKNTEAF
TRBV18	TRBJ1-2	ASADRGQGGYT
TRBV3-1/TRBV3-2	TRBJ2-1	ASSQDREGTGNEQF
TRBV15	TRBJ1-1	ATSRSDRGFTEAF
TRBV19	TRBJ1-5	ASTWTVYSNQPQH
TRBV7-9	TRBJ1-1	ASSLLGTEAF
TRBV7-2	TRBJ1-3	ASSLQGSRSGNTIY
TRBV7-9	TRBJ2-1	ASSKRSFAYNEQF
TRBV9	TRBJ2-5	ASSPEGQIQETQY
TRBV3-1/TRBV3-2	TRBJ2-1	ASSQDVSRGLYNEQF
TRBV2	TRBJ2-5	ASSGQGVSQETQY
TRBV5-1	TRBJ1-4	ASSVQPSATNEKLF